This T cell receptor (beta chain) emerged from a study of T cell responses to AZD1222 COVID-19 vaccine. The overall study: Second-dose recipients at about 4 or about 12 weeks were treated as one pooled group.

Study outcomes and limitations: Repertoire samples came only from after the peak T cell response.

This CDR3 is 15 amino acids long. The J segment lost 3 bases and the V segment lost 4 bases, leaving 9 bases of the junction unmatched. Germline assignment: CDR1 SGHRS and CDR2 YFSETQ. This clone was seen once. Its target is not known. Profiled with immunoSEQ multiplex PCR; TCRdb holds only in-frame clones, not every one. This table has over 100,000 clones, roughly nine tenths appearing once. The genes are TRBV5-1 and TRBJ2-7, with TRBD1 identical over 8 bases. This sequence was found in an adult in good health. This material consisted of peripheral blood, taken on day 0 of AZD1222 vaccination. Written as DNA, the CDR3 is TGCGCCAGCAGCCCAGGCGGGACAGGTTTCTACGAGCAGTACTTC. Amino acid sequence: CASSPGGTGFYEQYF.